This TCR beta chain stems from a study of cytomegalovirus exposure and HLA in healthy donors. V shed 4 bases and J 0 bases; nucleotides not matched to a gene: 6. CDR3 length equals 16 residues. CDR1 is SGDLS, CDR2 YYNGEE, per germline. PCR was performed using 60 Vbeta and 13 Jbeta primers. The protocol was immunoSEQ multiplex PCR, while the TCRdb copy is restricted to in-frame clones and leaves out a portion. The repertoire consists of some 63,000 clones, with roughly four fifths occurring once and the leading ten covering 1.6%. The chain uses TRBV9 and TRBJ1-4; 7 bases line up with TRBD1. The clonotype originates from a human donor in good health. Sequencing was done on a sample of PBMCs. The CDR3 loop is CASSTDRVATNEKLFF. The DNA for the CDR3 is TGTGCCAGCAGCACTGACAGGGTGGCAACTAATGAAAAACTGTTTTTT.